This T cell receptor (beta chain) was captured by sequencing in a study of cytomegalovirus exposure and HLA in healthy donors. Study-wide points: Across HLA loci, a later analysis found differing TCR association rates, with DRB1 most and HLA-C fewest. An analysis done earlier found most TCR beta V segments productive about 87% or about 30% of the time.

Vbeta (60) and Jbeta (13) primers were used in the PCR. Using immunoSEQ multiplex PCR, the repertoire was profiled, and TCRdb retains in-frame clones only, with some absent. This sample has over 200,000 clones, with 75% to 85% found just once. Details on this clone: Antigen: not known.

CDR3 length: 15 residues. Germline CDR1 reads LNHDA; CDR2 reads SQIVND (reference sequence). Unmatched junction bases numbered 4, after V lost 5 bases and J lost 4 bases. The clonotype comes from a woman aged 55-69 years in good health and CMV-seropositive. The V call is TRBV19, the J call TRBJ1-5; 11 nucleotides agree with TRBD1. The sequenced sample was PBMCs. The CDR3 loop reads CASSGTGGGNQPQHF. CDR3 sequence (DNA): TGTGCCAGTAGTGGGACAGGGGGAGGGAATCAGCCCCAGCATTTT.